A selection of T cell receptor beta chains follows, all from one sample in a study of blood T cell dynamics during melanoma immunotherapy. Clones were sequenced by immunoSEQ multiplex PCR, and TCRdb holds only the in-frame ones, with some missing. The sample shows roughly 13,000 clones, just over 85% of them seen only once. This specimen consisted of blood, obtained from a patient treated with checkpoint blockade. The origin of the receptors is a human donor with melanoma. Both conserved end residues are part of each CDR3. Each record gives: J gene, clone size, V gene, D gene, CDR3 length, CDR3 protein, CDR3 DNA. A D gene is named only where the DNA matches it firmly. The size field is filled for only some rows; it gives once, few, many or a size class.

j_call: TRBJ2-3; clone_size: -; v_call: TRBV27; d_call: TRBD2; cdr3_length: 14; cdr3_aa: CASRGAGGSRPQYF; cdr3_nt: TGTGCCAGCAGAGGAGCGGGGGGGAGTCGTCCGCAGTATTTT
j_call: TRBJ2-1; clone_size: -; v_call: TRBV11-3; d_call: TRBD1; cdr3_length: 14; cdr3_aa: CASSLGQGHNEQFF; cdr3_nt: TGTGCCAGCAGCTTGGGACAGGGCCACAATGAGCAGTTCTTC
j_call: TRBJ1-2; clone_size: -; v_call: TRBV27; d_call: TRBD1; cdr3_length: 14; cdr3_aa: CASSGQGDFYGYTF; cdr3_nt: TGTGCCAGCAGTGGACAGGGGGACTTTTATGGCTACACCTTC
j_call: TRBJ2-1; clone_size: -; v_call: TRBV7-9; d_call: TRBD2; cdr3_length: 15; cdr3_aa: CASSFPGGGYNEQFF; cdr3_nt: TGTGCCAGCAGCTTTCCGGGAGGGGGCTACAATGAGCAGTTCTTC
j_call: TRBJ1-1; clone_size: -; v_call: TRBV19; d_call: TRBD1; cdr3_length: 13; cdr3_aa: CASRGQLNTEAFF; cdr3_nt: TGTGCCAGTAGGGGACAGTTGAACACTGAAGCTTTCTTT
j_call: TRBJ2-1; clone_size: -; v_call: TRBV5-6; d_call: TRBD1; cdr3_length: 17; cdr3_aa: CASSHGTGVGFHNEQFF; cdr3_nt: TGTGCCAGCAGCCATGGGACAGGGGTTGGCTTCCACAATGAGCAGTTCTTC
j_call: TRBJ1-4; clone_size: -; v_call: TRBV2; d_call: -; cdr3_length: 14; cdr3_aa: CASSGATTNEKLFF; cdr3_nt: TGTGCCAGCAGCGGAGCCACAACTAATGAAAAACTGTTTTTT
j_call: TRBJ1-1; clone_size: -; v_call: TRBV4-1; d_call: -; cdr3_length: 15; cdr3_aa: CASSQDPRGNTEAFF; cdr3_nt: TGCGCCAGCAGCCAAGATCCCCGTGGTAACACTGAAGCTTTCTTT
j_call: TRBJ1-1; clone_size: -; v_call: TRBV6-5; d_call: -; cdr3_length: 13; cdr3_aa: CASRNRTPQTAFF; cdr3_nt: TGTGCCAGCAGAAATAGAACCCCCCAAACGGCTTTCTTT
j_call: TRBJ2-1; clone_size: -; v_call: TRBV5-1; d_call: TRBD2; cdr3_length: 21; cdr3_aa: CASSPRQTGLAGRISYNEQFF; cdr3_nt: TGCGCCAGCAGTCCGAGACAGACCGGACTAGCGGGACGGATCTCCTACAATGAGCAGTTCTTC
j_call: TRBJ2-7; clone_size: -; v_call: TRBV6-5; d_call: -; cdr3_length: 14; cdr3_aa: CASSYGSRSYEQYF; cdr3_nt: TGTGCCAGCAGTTACGGTAGCCGATCCTACGAGCAGTACTTC
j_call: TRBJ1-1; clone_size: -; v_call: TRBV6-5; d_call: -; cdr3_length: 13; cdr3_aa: CASTTDQGTEAFF; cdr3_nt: TGTGCCAGCACCACGGACCAAGGGACTGAAGCTTTCTTT
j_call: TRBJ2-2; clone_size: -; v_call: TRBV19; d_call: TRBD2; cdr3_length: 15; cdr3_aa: CASSIRWGGTGELFF; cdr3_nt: TGTGCCAGTAGTATTCGATGGGGGGGCACCGGGGAGCTGTTTTTT
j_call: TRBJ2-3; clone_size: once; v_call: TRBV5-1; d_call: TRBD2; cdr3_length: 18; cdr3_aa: CASSYGLAGGFFTDTQYF; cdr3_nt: TGCGCCAGCAGCTACGGACTAGCGGGGGGCTTTTTCACAGATACGCAGTATTTT
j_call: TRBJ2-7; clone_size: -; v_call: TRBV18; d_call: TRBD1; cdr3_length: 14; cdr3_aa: CASSPGQGPYEQYF; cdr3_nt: TGTGCCAGCTCACCGGGACAGGGTCCCTACGAGCAGTACTTC
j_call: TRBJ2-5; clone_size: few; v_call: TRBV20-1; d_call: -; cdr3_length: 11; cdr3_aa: CSAASVETQYF; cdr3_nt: TGCAGTGCGGCCAGCGTGGAGACCCAGTACTTC
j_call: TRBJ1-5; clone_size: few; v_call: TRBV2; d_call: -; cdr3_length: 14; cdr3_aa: CASSELGGFQPQHF; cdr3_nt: TGTGCCAGCAGTGAATTGGGAGGGTTCCAGCCCCAGCATTTT
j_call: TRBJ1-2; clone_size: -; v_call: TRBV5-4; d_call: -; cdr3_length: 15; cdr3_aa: CASSTRTGSNYGYTF; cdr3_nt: TGTGCCAGCAGCACAAGGACGGGTTCTAACTATGGCTACACCTTC
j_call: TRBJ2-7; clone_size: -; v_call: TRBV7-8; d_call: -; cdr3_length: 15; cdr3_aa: CASSLVTALSYEQYF; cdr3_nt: TGTGCCAGCAGCTTAGTAACAGCACTTAGCTACGAGCAGTACTTC
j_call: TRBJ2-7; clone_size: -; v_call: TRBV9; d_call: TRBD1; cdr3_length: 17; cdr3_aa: CASSPRQGASYFYEQYF; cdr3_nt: TGTGCCAGCAGCCCGAGACAGGGGGCGTCTTATTTCTACGAGCAGTACTTC
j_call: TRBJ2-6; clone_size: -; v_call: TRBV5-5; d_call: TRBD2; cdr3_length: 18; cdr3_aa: CASSLYSGRGSGANVLTF; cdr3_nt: TGTGCCAGCAGCTTGTATAGCGGGAGGGGTTCTGGGGCCAACGTCCTGACTTTC
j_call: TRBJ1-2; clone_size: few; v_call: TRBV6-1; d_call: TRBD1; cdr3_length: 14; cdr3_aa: CASSEGQGIYGYTF; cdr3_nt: TGTGCCAGCAGTGAGGGACAGGGAATTTATGGCTACACCTTC
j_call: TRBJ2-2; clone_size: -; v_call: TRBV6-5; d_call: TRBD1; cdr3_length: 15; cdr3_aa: CASRTGGANTGELFF; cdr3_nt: TGTGCCAGCAGAACAGGGGGCGCGAACACCGGGGAGCTGTTTTTT
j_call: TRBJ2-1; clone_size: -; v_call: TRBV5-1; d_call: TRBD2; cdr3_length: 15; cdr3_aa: CASYPLGLADGEQFF; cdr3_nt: TGCGCCAGCTACCCTCTAGGGCTAGCGGATGGTGAGCAGTTCTTC
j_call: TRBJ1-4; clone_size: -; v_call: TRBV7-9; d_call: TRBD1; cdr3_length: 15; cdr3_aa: CASSSPTGVNEKLFF; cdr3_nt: TGTGCCAGCAGCTCCCCGACAGGGGTAAATGAAAAACTGTTTTTT
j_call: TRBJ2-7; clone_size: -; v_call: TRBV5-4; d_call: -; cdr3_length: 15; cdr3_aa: CASSVGHRGSYEQYF; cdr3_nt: TGTGCCAGCAGCGTGGGACACCGTGGGTCCTACGAGCAGTACTTC
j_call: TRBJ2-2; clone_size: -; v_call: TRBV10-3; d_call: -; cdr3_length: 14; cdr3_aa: CAISLLGPTGELFF; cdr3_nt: TGTGCCATCTCCCTTCTCGGGCCCACCGGGGAGCTGTTTTTT
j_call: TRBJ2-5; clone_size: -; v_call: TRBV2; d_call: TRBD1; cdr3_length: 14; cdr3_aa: CASKLTGGQETQYF; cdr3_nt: TGTGCCAGCAAACTGACAGGGGGCCAAGAGACCCAGTACTTC
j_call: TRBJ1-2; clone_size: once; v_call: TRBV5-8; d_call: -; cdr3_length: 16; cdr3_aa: CASSLGQGLANYGYTF; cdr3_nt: TGTGCCAGCAGCTTGGGGCAGGGCTTAGCTAACTATGGCTACACCTTC
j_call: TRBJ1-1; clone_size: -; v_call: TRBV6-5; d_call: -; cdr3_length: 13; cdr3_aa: CASSKDTNTEAFF; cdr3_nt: TGTGCCAGCAGCAAGGACACGAACACTGAAGCTTTCTTT
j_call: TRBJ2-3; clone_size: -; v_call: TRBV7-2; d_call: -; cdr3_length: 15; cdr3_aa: CASSLTGVGTDTQYF; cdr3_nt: TGTGCCAGCAGCTTAACGGGGGTTGGGACAGATACGCAGTATTTT
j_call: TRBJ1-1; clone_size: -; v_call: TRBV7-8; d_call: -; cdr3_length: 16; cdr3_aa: CASSLGRRYRDTEAFF; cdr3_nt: TGTGCCAGCAGCTTAGGGAGGCGCTATCGGGACACTGAAGCTTTCTTT
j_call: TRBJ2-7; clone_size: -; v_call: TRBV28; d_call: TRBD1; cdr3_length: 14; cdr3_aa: CASSFGQGAGEQYF; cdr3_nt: TGTGCCAGCAGTTTTGGGCAGGGGGCGGGAGAGCAGTACTTC
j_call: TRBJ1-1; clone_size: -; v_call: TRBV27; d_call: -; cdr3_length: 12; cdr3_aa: CASPQSNTEAFF; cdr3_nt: TGTGCCAGCCCGCAGTCGAACACTGAAGCTTTCTTT
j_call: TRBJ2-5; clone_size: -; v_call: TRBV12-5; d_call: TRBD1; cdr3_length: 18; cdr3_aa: CASGLDLLGGATGETQYF; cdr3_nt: TGTGCTAGTGGTTTGGACCTTCTGGGTGGGGCGACAGGGGAGACCCAGTACTTC
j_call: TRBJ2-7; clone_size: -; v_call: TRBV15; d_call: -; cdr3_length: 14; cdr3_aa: CATSRVGRGDEQYF; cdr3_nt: TGTGCCACCAGCAGAGTTGGCAGGGGGGACGAGCAGTACTTC
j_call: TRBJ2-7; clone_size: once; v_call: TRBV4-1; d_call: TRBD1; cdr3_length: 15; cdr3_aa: CASSQEQGGSYEQYF; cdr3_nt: TGCGCCAGCAGCCAGGAACAGGGGGGATCCTACGAGCAGTACTTC
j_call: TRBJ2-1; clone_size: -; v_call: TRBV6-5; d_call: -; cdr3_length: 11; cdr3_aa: CASSYLNEQFF; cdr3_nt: TGTGCCAGCAGTTACTTAAATGAGCAGTTCTTC
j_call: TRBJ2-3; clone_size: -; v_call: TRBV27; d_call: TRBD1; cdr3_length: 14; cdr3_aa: CASSIQGATDTQYF; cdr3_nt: TGTGCCAGCAGTATCCAGGGGGCAACAGATACGCAGTATTTT
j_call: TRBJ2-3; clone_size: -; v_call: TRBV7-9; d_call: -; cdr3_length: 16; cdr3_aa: CASSLEGGGRDITQYF; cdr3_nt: TGTGCCAGCAGCTTAGAAGGGGGCGGGAGAGATATAACGCAGTATTTT
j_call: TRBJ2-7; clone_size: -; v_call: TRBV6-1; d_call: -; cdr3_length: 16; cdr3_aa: CASSEDLGFSSYEQYF; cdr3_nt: TGTGCCAGCAGTGAAGATTTAGGCTTTAGCTCCTACGAGCAGTACTTC
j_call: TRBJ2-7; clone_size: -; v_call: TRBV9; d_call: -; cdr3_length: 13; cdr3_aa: CASSVATDYEQYF; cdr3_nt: TGTGCCAGCAGCGTAGCGACCGACTACGAGCAGTACTTC
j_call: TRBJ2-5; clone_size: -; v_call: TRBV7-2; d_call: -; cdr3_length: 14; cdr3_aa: CASSFMGIQETQYF; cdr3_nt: TGTGCCAGCAGCTTTATGGGGATCCAAGAGACCCAGTACTTC
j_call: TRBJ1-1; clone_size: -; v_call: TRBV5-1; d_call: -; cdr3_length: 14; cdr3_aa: CASSLQSLNTEAFF; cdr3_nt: TGCGCCAGCAGCTTGCAGTCCTTGAACACTGAAGCTTTCTTT
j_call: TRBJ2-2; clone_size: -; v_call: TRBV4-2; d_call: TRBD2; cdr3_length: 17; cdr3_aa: CASSPAPGTSDTGELFF; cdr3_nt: TGTGCCAGCAGCCCAGCTCCCGGGACTAGCGACACCGGGGAGCTGTTTTTT
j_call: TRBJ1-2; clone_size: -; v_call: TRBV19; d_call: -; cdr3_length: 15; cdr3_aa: CASSDRRGLGYGYTF; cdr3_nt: TGTGCCAGTAGTGATCGACGGGGGCTCGGCTATGGCTACACCTTC
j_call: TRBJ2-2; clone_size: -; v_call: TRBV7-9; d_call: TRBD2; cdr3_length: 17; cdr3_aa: CASSPFTSGSGTGELFF; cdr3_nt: TGTGCCAGCAGTCCATTTACTAGCGGGAGTGGAACCGGGGAGCTGTTTTTT
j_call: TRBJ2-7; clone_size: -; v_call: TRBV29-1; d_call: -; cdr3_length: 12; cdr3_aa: CSALGATYEQYF; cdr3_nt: TGCAGCGCCCTAGGGGCGACCTACGAGCAGTACTTC
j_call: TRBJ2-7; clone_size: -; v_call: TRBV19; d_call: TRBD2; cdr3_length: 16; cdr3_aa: CASSIDPAGASYEQYF; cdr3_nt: TGTGCCAGTAGTATAGATCCAGCGGGGGCCTCCTACGAGCAGTACTTC
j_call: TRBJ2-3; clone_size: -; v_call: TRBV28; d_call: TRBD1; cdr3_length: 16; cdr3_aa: CASSPPGQASILPQYF; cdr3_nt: TGTGCCAGCAGCCCACCGGGACAGGCATCGATCTTGCCGCAGTATTTT
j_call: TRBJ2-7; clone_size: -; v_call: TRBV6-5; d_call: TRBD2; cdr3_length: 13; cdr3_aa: CASTKREGYEQYF; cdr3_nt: TGTGCCAGCACCAAGCGGGAAGGGTACGAGCAGTACTTC
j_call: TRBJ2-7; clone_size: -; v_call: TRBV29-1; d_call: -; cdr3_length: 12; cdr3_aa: CSVQGGSYEQYF; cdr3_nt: TGCAGCGTTCAGGGCGGATCCTACGAGCAGTACTTC
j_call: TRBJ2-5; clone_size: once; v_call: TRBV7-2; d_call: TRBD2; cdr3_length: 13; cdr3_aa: CASSSGGAETQYF; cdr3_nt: TGTGCCAGCAGCTCGGGGGGGGCGGAGACCCAGTACTTC
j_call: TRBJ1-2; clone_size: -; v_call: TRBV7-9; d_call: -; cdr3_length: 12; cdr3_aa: CASSLLVHGYTF; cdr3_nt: TGTGCCAGCAGCTTACTTGTTCATGGCTACACCTTC
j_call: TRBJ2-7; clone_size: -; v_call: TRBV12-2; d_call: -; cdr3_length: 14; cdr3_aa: CASRLLVSESEQYF; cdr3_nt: TGTGCAAGTCGCTTACTTGTATCAGAGTCCGAGCAGTACTTC
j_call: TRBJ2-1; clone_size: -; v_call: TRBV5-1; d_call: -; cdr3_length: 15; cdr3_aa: CASSQYKGSYNEQFF; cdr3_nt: TGCGCCAGCAGCCAATACAAGGGCTCCTACAATGAGCAGTTCTTC
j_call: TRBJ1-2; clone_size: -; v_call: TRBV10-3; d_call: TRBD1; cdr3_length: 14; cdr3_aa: CATPRGQGVYGYTF; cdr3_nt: TGTGCCACTCCTAGGGGGCAGGGGGTTTATGGCTACACCTTC
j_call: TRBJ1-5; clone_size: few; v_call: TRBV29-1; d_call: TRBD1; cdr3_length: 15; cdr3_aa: CSAYDWDRARQPQHF; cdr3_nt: TGCAGCGCCTACGACTGGGACAGGGCACGCCAGCCCCAGCATTTT